Each of the 32 T cell receptor beta chains below was sequenced from the same sample in a study of blood T cell repertoires in COVID-19. Clones were sequenced by immunoSEQ multiplex PCR, and TCRdb holds only the in-frame ones, with some missing. Here the sample spans 250,000 to 300,000 clones, approximately 91% being singletons. The specimen sequenced was PBMCs or T cells enriched from blood (not recorded which). All receptors derive from a woman aged 35 to 49 with acute COVID-19.

This chain's CDR3 is CASSRRGNTGELFF. CDR3 DNA: TGTGCCAGCAGTCGACGGGGAAACACCGGGGAGCTGTTTTTT. V is TRBV6-5 and J is TRBJ2-2, with TRBD2 as a possible D gene (5 bases). The CDR3 has 14 residues. V was trimmed by 5 bases and J by 2 bases, leaving 9 bases between them. Germline V gives CDR1 MNHEY, CDR2 SVGAGI.

The J gene is TRBJ1-3, the V gene TRBV30, with D perhaps matching TRBD1 (5 bases). This CDR3 contains 14 residues. The V end lost 2 bases, the J end lost 0 bases, and 8 bases lay between the germline ends. Germline lookup yields CDR1 GTSNPN and CDR2 SVGIG (reference sequence). The CDR3 DNA follows: TGTGCCTGGAGTACAGGCCACTCTGGAAACACCATATATTTT. Its protein product is CAWSTGHSGNTIYF.

V is TRBV7-2 and J is TRBJ2-3; D gene uncertain. CDR1 SGHTA and CDR2 FQGNSA come from the germline V gene. The V end lost 3 bases, the J end lost 1 base, and 8 bases lay between the germline ends. The CDR3 sequence is 14 residues long. For the CDR3, the DNA is TGTGCCAGCAGCTTTAGTTTGCGCACAGATACGCAGTATTTT. This sequence encodes CASSFSLRTDTQYF.

The rearrangement uses TRBV6-6 and TRBJ1-2; 8 bases match TRBD1. CDR1 and CDR2 from the germline V gene are MNHNY and SVGAGI (reference sequence). Germline trimming cut 5 bases from V and 5 bases from J; bases unmatched to any gene: 4. The CDR3 has 13 amino acids. The CDR3 sequence: CASSQQGGYGYTF. CDR3 in DNA: TGTGCCAGCAGTCAACAGGGGGGTTATGGCTACACCTTC.

This clone has a single count. J is TRBJ2-1 and V is TRBV18; 7 bases are a match to TRBD2. Germline V gene sequence: CDR1 KGHSH, CDR2 LQKENI. The CDR3 consists of 15 residues. V lost 4 bases and J lost 8; bases outside the gene matches: 11. This CDR3 is CASSQVSGVGHEQFF. The CDR3 DNA follows: TGTGCCAGCTCACAGGTCAGCGGGGTGGGGCATGAGCAGTTCTTC.

The chain recombines TRBV20-1 with TRBJ2-1; no firm D call. The CDR3 is 10 residues long. Trimming cost V 3 bases and J 8 bases, with 5 bases left between them. CDR1 is DFQATT and CDR2 is SNEGSKA in the germline V gene (reference sequence). CDR3 sequence: CSARSDEQFF. Written as DNA, the CDR3 is TGCAGTGCTAGGAGTGATGAGCAGTTCTTC.

The chain joins TRBV28 to TRBJ1-2; D unresolved. The CDR3 has 15 amino acids. Deletions cut 5 bases from V and 6 bases from J, with 19 bases between. Germline CDR1 and CDR2: MDHEN and SYDVKM. DNA of the CDR3: TGTGCCAGCAGTCGCCCTCGTACATCTTCACATGGCTACACCTTC. This codes for CASSRPRTSSHGYTF.

The chain uses TRBV21-1 and TRBJ1-2; no check of the table's D call, TRBD1, against the DNA was made. TRBV21-1 is assigned pseudogene status. The length of the CDR3 is 14 residues. The CDR3 coding sequence is TGTGCCACCCAGCAAACCAGGCAGGGTTATGGCTACACCTTC. Its protein is CATQQTRQGYGYTF.

This clone was seen a single time. V gene TRBV28 combines with J gene TRBJ2-1; tentatively, D is TRBD2 (6 bases). The CDR3 consists of 15 residues. Trimming removed 3 bases at V and 0 bases at J, with 9 bases between. Germline V lookup: CDR1 MDHEN, CDR2 SYDVKM. Written as DNA, the CDR3 is TGTGCCAGCAGTTTCGGGGGAGGCTCCTACAATGAGCAGTTCTTC. This encodes CASSFGGGSYNEQFF.

Concerning this clone itself: The junction departs from the called germline gene at one end, perhaps through a read error. V usage is TRBV6-2 or TRBV6-3 and J usage is TRBJ1-2; 9 bases align to TRBD1. The V gene's germline CDR1 is MNHEY and CDR2 SVGEGT. The CDR3 consists of 13 residues. CDR3 bases: TGTGCCAGCAGTGACTCGGGACAGGGCGCTTACACCTTC. It translates to CASSDSGQGAYTF.

The chain's CDR3 is CASTGTGQFNSPLHF. CDR3 DNA sequence: TGTGCCAGCACCGGGACAGGGCAGTTTAATTCACCCCTCCACTTT. The chain combines TRBV28 with TRBJ1-6; 9 positions match TRBD1. Trimming cost V 7 bases and J 6 bases; bases outside gene matches: 7. CDR1 is MDHEN and CDR2 is SYDVKM in the germline V gene. The length of the CDR3 is 15 residues.

J is TRBJ1-1 and V is TRBV28; possible D gene TRBD1, 5 bases. Germline CDR1 MDHEN, CDR2 SYDVKM. This CDR3 spans 18 amino acids. Between the trimmed V and J ends, which lost 1 base and 5 bases, there was a span of 23 bases. CDR3 nucleotide sequence: TGTGCCAGCAGTTTATTGGGGGGTCGGCTTCTATTAGGTACTGAAGCTTTCTTT. Encoded protein: CASSLLGGRLLLGTEAFF. The full variable domain, rest sourced from reference TRBV28 and TRBJ1-1, is DVKVTQSSRYLVKRTGEKVFLECVQDMDHENMFWYRQDPGLGLRLIYFSYDVKMKEKGDIPEGYSVSREKKERFSLILESASTNQTSMYLCASSLLGGRLLLGTEAFFGQGTRLTVV.

This chain uses TRBV28 with TRBJ1-5; D not certain. The CDR3 length is 14 residues. The V end was cut by 3 bases, the J end by 5 bases, with 11 bases between. Looked up from germline, CDR1 is MDHEN and CDR2 is SYDVKM. In DNA form, the CDR3 reads TGTGCCAGCAGTTTCGGAGGATTGGATCAGCCCCAGCATTTT. As protein: CASSFGGLDQPQHF.

The V gene is TRBV5-5, the J gene TRBJ2-5; D uncertain. The CDR3 extends over 15 amino acids. CDR1 and CDR2 (germline): SGHKS, YYEKEE (reference sequence). V gave up 1 base and J gave up 2 bases, with 12 bases separating them. Here the CDR3 reads CASSLTYLRQETQYF. Here the CDR3 DNA reads TGTGCCAGCAGCTTGACCTACCTGCGGCAAGAGACCCAGTACTTC.

This sequence joins TRBV28 and TRBJ2-7, with D tentatively TRBD1 (5 bases). Germline assignment: CDR1 MDHEN and CDR2 SYDVKM. V lost 11 bases, J lost 7 bases, and 21 bases lay in between. This CDR3 region has 13 residues. As DNA, the CDR3 is TGTGCCTCCAAAAGGTCCTTCGCAGGGGAGCAGTACTTC. Its translation is CASKRSFAGEQYF.

This chain joins TRBV11-2 and TRBJ2-2; D may be TRBD2 (5 bases). The CDR3 sequence is 15 residues long. Trimming left V 3 bases short and J 2 bases short, with 10 bases between. Germline loops: CDR1 SGHAT, CDR2 FQNNGV. Written as DNA, the CDR3 is TGTGCCAGCAGCTTCACGGACTTTAACACCGGGGAGCTGTTTTTT. It specifies CASSFTDFNTGELFF.

This clone was observed a single time. V is TRBV19 and J is TRBJ1-1; D perhaps matches TRBD1 (5 bases). The CDR3 consists of 16 residues. Trimming took off 6 bases at V and 1 base at J, with 18 bases between the two ends. Per germline, CDR1 LNHDA and CDR2 SQIVND (reference sequence). CDR3 in amino acids: CASRPGIVRQNTEAFF. CDR3 coding DNA: TGTGCCAGTAGACCAGGGATTGTTAGGCAGAACACTGAAGCTTTCTTT.

The chain is built from TRBV6-2 or TRBV6-3 and TRBJ2-5; TRBD2 agrees at 9 bases. The length of the CDR3 is 15 residues. Germline V lookup: CDR1 MNHEY, CDR2 SVGEGT. The V gene end was trimmed by 4 bases and the J gene end by 1 base; junction bases not matched to a gene: 4. The CDR3 sequence: CASSWAAGGQETQYF. The CDR3 nucleotides are TGTGCCAGCAGTTGGGCAGCGGGGGGCCAAGAGACCCAGTACTTC.

V and J are TRBV2 and TRBJ2-1; 11 nucleotides align to TRBD2. Germline V gives CDR1 SNHLY, CDR2 FYNNEI. The V gene end was trimmed by 3 bases and the J gene end by 8 bases; junction bases not matched to a gene: 6. This CDR3 spans 15 amino acids. In DNA form, the CDR3 reads TGTGCCAGCAGTGACGGTAGCGGGAGGGCCGATGAGCAGTTCTTC. Amino acids: CASSDGSGRADEQFF.

V gene TRBV6-5 combines with J gene TRBJ2-1; TRBD2 matches 7 bases. Germline V gives CDR1 MNHEY, CDR2 SVGAGI. This CDR3 has 14 residues. V lost 6 bases and J lost 3; bases outside the gene matches: 5. The CDR3: CASRGGGGYNEQFF. CDR3 nucleotide sequence: TGTGCCAGCAGGGGCGGCGGGGGCTACAATGAGCAGTTCTTC.

The J gene is TRBJ1-6, the V gene TRBV4-1; perhaps TRBD1 as D (6 bases). CDR1 MGHRA and CDR2 YSYEKL come from the germline V gene. Trimming left V 2 bases short and J 1 base short, with 15 bases between. CDR3 length: 18 residues. Written as DNA, the CDR3 is TGCGCCAGCAGCCAACTTGGACAGTCGGTTTCCTATAATTCACCCCTCCACTTT. This codes for CASSQLGQSVSYNSPLHF.

This clone has only one observation. This sequence joins TRBV7-2 and TRBJ2-6; D might be TRBD1 (6 bases). The germline gives CDR1 SGHTA, CDR2 FQGNSA. This CDR3 spans 16 amino acids. V lost 0 bases, J lost 4 bases, and 10 bases lay in between. CDR3: CASSLADGTGANVLTF. DNA of the CDR3: TGTGCCAGCAGCTTAGCGGATGGGACAGGGGCCAACGTCCTGACTTTC.

The chain combines TRBV7-3 with TRBJ2-3; D is undetermined. CDR3 length: 13 residues. Looked up from germline, CDR1 is SGHTA and CDR2 is FQGTGA. Trimming cost V 6 bases and J 2 bases, with 9 bases left between them. CDR3 region: CASSWADTDTQYF. For the CDR3, the DNA is TGTGCCAGCAGTTGGGCCGACACAGATACGCAGTATTTT. Supplemented by reference TRBV7-3 and TRBJ2-3, the full variable domain reads GAGVSQTPSNKVTEKGKYVELRCDPISGHTALYWYRQSLGQGPEFLIYFQGTGAADDSGLPNDRFFAVRPEGSVSTLKIQRTERGDSAVYLCASSWADTDTQYFGPGTRLTVL.

The chain joins TRBV5-4 to TRBJ2-1; 12 bases fit TRBD2. The trim removed 4 bases at V and 9 bases at J, leaving 2 bases unmatched. Germline lookup yields CDR1 SGHNT and CDR2 YYREEE (reference sequence). The CDR3 sequence is 13 residues long. CDR3 sequence: CASSTGLAGEQFF. CDR3 nucleotides: TGTGCCAGCAGCACGGGACTAGCGGGTGAGCAGTTCTTC. Full variable domain (outside the CDR3, taken from reference TRBV5-4 and TRBJ2-1): ETGVTQSPTHLIKTRGQQVTLRCSSQSGHNTVSWYQQALGQGPQFIFQYYREEENGRGNFPPRFSGLQFPNYSSELNVNALELDDSALYLCASSTGLAGEQFFGPGTRLTVL.

The chain couples TRBV11-3 to TRBJ1-3; D is undetermined. V lost 0 bases and J lost 3, with 9 bases in between. Germline-derived CDR1 and CDR2 are SGHNT and YENEEA. The CDR3 totals 15 residues. The CDR3 region is CASSLEGGLGNTIYF. The CDR3 region has the DNA TGTGCCAGCAGCTTAGAAGGCGGGCTTGGAAACACCATATATTTT.

The chain has TRBV27 and TRBJ2-7; 8 bases align to TRBD1. This CDR3 contains 15 residues. V lost 0 bases to trimming and J lost 9 bases; unmatched junction nucleotides: 10. Germline V gene data show CDR1 as MNHEY and CDR2 as SMNVEV (reference sequence). CDR3 sequence reads: CASSLSVSTGERQYF. The CDR3 DNA follows: TGTGCCAGCAGTTTATCGGTCTCGACAGGGGAACGGCAGTACTTC.

V is TRBV6-5 and J is TRBJ1-5; TRBD1 aligns across 7 bases. From germline, CDR1 is MNHEY and CDR2 SVGAGI. This CDR3 has 14 residues. Losses at the gene ends were 6 bases for V and 3 bases for J; bases not matched to a gene: 5. CDR3 coding DNA: TGTGCCAGCAGCAAAACAGGGGTCAATCAGCCCCAGCATTTT. Translation gives CASSKTGVNQPQHF.

The chain uses TRBV18 and TRBJ1-2; 9 bases map to TRBD1. The V gene end was trimmed by 5 bases and the J gene end by 7 bases; junction bases not matched to a gene: 5. The CDR3 length is 13 residues. Germline V gene data show CDR1 as KGHSH and CDR2 as LQKENI. In DNA form, the CDR3 reads TGTGCCAGCTCAGAGGACAGGGGAAGTGGCTACACCTTC. It encodes CASSEDRGSGYTF.

The V call is TRBV2, the J call TRBJ2-7; D is possibly TRBD2 (5 bases). V was clipped by 6 bases and J by 1 base, with 10 bases between them. The germline gives CDR1 SNHLY, CDR2 FYNNEI. The CDR3 length is 13 residues. CDR3 amino acids: CASRGRDSYEQYF. DNA of the CDR3: TGTGCCAGCAGAGGACGGGATTCCTACGAGCAGTACTTC.

The rearrangement uses TRBV7-8 and TRBJ2-7; 7 positions agree with TRBD2. Germline values: CDR1 SGHVS, CDR2 FQNEAQ. The CDR3 contains 14 residues. V trimming: 3 bases; J trimming: 3 bases; junction bases outside the gene matches: 5. CDR3 amino acids: CASSLDGRYYEQYF. CDR3 coding DNA: TGTGCCAGCAGCTTGGACGGGAGGTACTACGAGCAGTACTTC.

The V and J genes are TRBV6-5 and TRBJ1-6, with D perhaps TRBD1 (5 bases). Trimming removed 3 bases from V and 10 bases from J, with 10 bases in between. This CDR3 is built from 13 residues. Germline loops: CDR1 MNHEY, CDR2 SVGAGI. CDR3 residues: CASSYRGGSPLHF. The CDR3 DNA reads TGTGCCAGCAGTTATAGGGGCGGCTCACCCCTCCACTTT.

The rearrangement links TRBV30 to TRBJ1-1; the match to TRBD1 covers 9 bases. The CDR3 runs to 13 residues. V lost 6 bases, J lost 4 bases, and 6 bases stayed unmatched. Germline V gene data show CDR1 as GTSNPN and CDR2 as SVGIG (reference sequence). CDR3 loop: CACHRGLGTEAFF. In nucleotides, the CDR3 is TGTGCCTGCCACAGGGGGCTCGGCACTGAAGCTTTCTTT.